This paragraph reports one T cell receptor (beta chain). CDR3 length: 13 residues. The V segment lost 6 bases and the J segment 7 bases; nucleotides outside the gene matches: 8. Germline CDR1 and CDR2: KGHSH and LQKENI. These data belong to a study of blood T cell repertoires in COVID-19. About the research overall: Sites in the United States, Italy and Spain provided acute and convalescent COVID-19 samples. T cells, B-cell-depleted T cells, or PBMCs provided the cDNA or gDNA that served as material.

Study processing details: Amplification with reference gene primers provided the estimates of nucleated cell counts. Profiled with immunoSEQ multiplex PCR; TCRdb holds only in-frame clones, not every one. V, J and clone size are taken as reported in that table, and D and trimming were inferred from the DNA itself. The sample consists of around 130,000 clones, around 85% of them appearing once. The clonotype originates from a woman between 45 and 60 years old with acute or convalescent COVID-19. The gene calls are TRBV18 and TRBJ1-1; 7 bases line up with TRBD1. Source material: peripheral blood. The CDR3 coding sequence is TGTGCCAGCTCGGGCACTGACAGGGATGAAGCTTTCTTT. Its translation: CASSGTDRDEAFF.